This T cell receptor (beta chain) is from a study of blood T cell repertoires in COVID-19. About the research overall: The samples span acute and convalescent COVID-19 from the United States, Italy and Spain. PBMCs, B-cell-depleted T cells, or T cells were the source of the cDNA or gDNA that made up the material.

Per the authors' pipeline: Reference gene primer amplification gave estimated nucleated cell counts. Generated by immunoSEQ multiplex PCR, the TCRdb table keeps only in-frame clones and is missing some. V and J calls and clone size are given by that table; D and trimming were obtained from the DNA. The table shows about 83,000 clones, with about 86% occurring only once. The CDR3 has 15 residues. The germline V gene encodes CDR1 MNHNY and CDR2 SVGAGI (reference sequence). After removal of 7 bases from V and 4 bases from J, the junction contained 8 bases not matched to a gene. Specimen: peripheral blood. This sequence joins TRBV6-6 and TRBJ2-2; 8 bases fit TRBD2. The source of this sequence is a woman of 80 years or more in a cohort sampled during active or convalescent COVID-19. Written as DNA, the CDR3 is TGTGCCAGCATCCCAGCGGGAGACGGCACCGGGGAGCTGTTTTTT. This gives the protein CASIPAGDGTGELFF.